This T cell receptor (beta chain) was captured by sequencing in a study of CD8+ T cells in alopecia areata. TCR sequencing used cDNA made by reverse transcription of extracted RNA. The protocol was immunoSEQ multiplex PCR, while the TCRdb copy is restricted to in-frame clones and leaves out a portion. The table has some 150,000 clones, 50% to 65% seen once. Germline V gene sequence: CDR1 SGHVS, CDR2 FQNEAQ. This CDR3 contains 15 residues. V was trimmed by 4 bases and J by 0 bases, leaving 12 bases between them. Alopecia areata patients provided lesional scalp punch biopsies and peripheral blood, both collected for the study. PBMCs served as the source from which CD4+ and CD8+ T cells were sorted. This clone was observed once.

The genes are TRBV7-8 and TRBJ2-5; a possible D gene is TRBD1 (5 bases). Sample: CD8+ T cells sorted from blood, taken at week 0. The sequence was obtained from a human donor with alopecia areata. The CDR3 region has the DNA TGTGCCAGCAGCTCCCATGAAGGGGACCAAGAGACCCAGTACTTC. Protein product: CASSSHEGDQETQYF.